Below, 28 T cell receptor beta chains from the same sample are listed, as sequenced in a study of T-cell memory formation after mild COVID-19. MiXCR, applied by TCRdb to the 5' RACE reads, yields one record per CDR3 protein. This table holds fewer than 700,000 distinct CDR3 sequences, more than 15% found once. Sequencing was carried out using PBMCs or a T cell subset sorted from them (not recorded which). These receptors all come from an adult woman who had mild COVID-19 (a few samples of this study predate the infection). Cell type and time point are not known.

A few counts support this clonotype. The gene calls are TRBV5-6 and TRBJ1-1; D unresolved. Trimming left V 1 base short and J 13 bases short, with 17 bases between. CDR1 SGHDT and CDR2 YYEEEE come from the germline V gene. The CDR3 is made up of 13 amino acids. The CDR3 loop reads CASSLSSLVGGFF. CDR3 sequence (DNA): TGTGCCAGCAGCTTGTCATCCCTAGTGGGAGGTTTCTTT.

V and J are TRBV6-1 and TRBJ2-1, with TRBD2 matching over 11 bases. Germline trimming cut 3 bases from V and 8 bases from J; bases unmatched to any gene: 6. The CDR3 has 15 residues. Germline CDR1 MNHNS, CDR2 SASEGT. CDR3 DNA sequence: TGTGCCAGCAGTGATAGCGGGAGGGCCACCGATGAGCAGTTCTTC. Residues: CASSDSGRATDEQFF.

The chain couples TRBV30 to TRBJ1-1; 10 bases agree with TRBD1. The CDR3 loop spans 15 amino acids. The trim removed 3 bases at V and 5 bases at J, leaving 9 bases unmatched. Per the germline V gene, CDR1 is GTSNPN and CDR2 is SVGIG (reference sequence). The CDR3 bases are TGTGCCTGGAGAGGTGTGGACAGGGGGAGGACTGAAGCTTTCTTT. It specifies CAWRGVDRGRTEAFF.

The table lists this clonotype with a few counts. The chain uses TRBV9 and TRBJ1-2, with D tentatively TRBD1 (6 bases). Per germline, CDR1 SGDLS and CDR2 YYNGEE. Trimming stripped 4 bases from V and 2 bases from J, with 12 bases between. There are 14 residues in the CDR3. The CDR3 nucleotides are TGTGCCAGCAGCACCCGGACAGAGAACTATGGCTACACCTTC. It encodes CASSTRTENYGYTF. The whole variable domain, remainder taken from reference TRBV9 and TRBJ1-2, is DSGVTQTPKHLITATGQRVTLRCSPRSGDLSVYWYQQSLDQGLQFLIQYYNGEERAKGNILERFSAQQFPDLHSELNLSSLELGDSALYFCASSTRTENYGYTFGSGTRLTVV.

CDR3 in DNA: TGCGCCAGCAGGGGGGAGGGGCGAAATGAGCAGTTCTTC. Protein: CASRGEGRNEQFF. This chain links TRBV4-1 with TRBJ2-1; 7 bases agree with TRBD2. CDR3 length equals 13 residues. After removal of 6 bases from V and 7 bases from J, the junction contained 6 bases not matched to a gene. Germline V gives CDR1 MGHRA, CDR2 YSYEKL.

This clonotype has more than one count but fewer than ten. The chain links TRBV11-2 to TRBJ1-1; possibly TRBD1 for D (5 bases). The CDR3 covers 14 residues. In germline, CDR1 is SGHAT, CDR2 FQNNGV. Trimming left V 4 bases short and J 5 bases short, with 14 bases between. CDR3 DNA: TGTGCCAGCAGCTCCGCAGGGTTGGAAACTGAAGCTTTCTTT. This codes for CASSSAGLETEAFF.

This clonotype was found a few times. This chain connects TRBV6-4 to TRBJ2-3; 10 nucleotides match TRBD1. CDR3 size: 13 residues. V shed 9 bases and J 7 bases; nucleotides not matched to a gene: 7. CDR1 is MRHNA, CDR2 SNTAGT, per germline. CDR3 amino acids: CARPGQGKNTQYF. The CDR3 DNA reads as TGTGCCAGGCCGGGACAGGGGAAAAATACGCAGTATTTT.

This clonotype was seen a handful of times. This chain connects TRBV14 to TRBJ2-5; D uncertain. CDR1 and CDR2 from the germline V gene are SGHDN and FVKESK. Trimming took off 4 bases at V and 1 base at J, with 10 bases between the two ends. CDR3 length: 14 residues. CDR3 nucleotides: TGTGCCAGCAGCCCTACAGCGATCCAAGAGACCCAGTACTTC. Its protein is CASSPTAIQETQYF.

This clonotype was observed once. The chain links TRBV7-6 to TRBJ2-7; D is unclear. Germline V gene lookup returns CDR1 SGHVS and CDR2 FNYEAQ. This CDR3 is 13 amino acids long. V lost 6 bases and J lost 0, with 9 bases in between. The CDR3 loop is CASRMGGSYEQYF. As DNA, the CDR3 is TGTGCCAGCAGAATGGGTGGCTCCTACGAGCAGTACTTC.

A few counts support this clonotype. This rearrangement joins TRBV9 to TRBJ1-4, with a possible D match to TRBD1 (6 bases). This CDR3 is 15 amino acids long. Germline values: CDR1 SGDLS, CDR2 YYNGEE. Trimming stripped 2 bases from V and 0 bases from J, with 8 bases between. The CDR3 bases are TGTGCCAGCAGCGTGACAGGCACAACTAATGAAAAACTGTTTTTT. It codes for CASSVTGTTNEKLFF.

The sample holds a few counts of this clonotype. V gene TRBV3-1 combines with J gene TRBJ2-1; D not certain. Germline V gene sequence: CDR1 LGHDT, CDR2 YNNKEL (reference sequence). The CDR3 consists of 15 residues. Trimming took off 0 bases at V and 6 bases at J, with 12 bases between the two ends. The CDR3 DNA reads as TGTGCCAGCAGCCAAGAGTCGCTAGTACCCAATGAGCAGTTCTTC. It specifies CASSQESLVPNEQFF.

A remark on this clonotype: One junction end disagrees with the germline gene, perhaps due to a read error. V and J are TRBV6-2 or TRBV6-3 and TRBJ1-1; tentatively, D is TRBD1 (6 bases). CDR1 is MNHEY, CDR2 SVGEGT, per germline. This CDR3 contains 14 residues. CDR3 nucleotides: TGTGCCAGCAGCTACTCCGGGACATACACTGAAGCTTTCTTT. Translation: CASSYSGTYTEAFF.

This clonotype has at least ten counts. The rearrangement links TRBV18 to TRBJ2-5, with TRBD1 matching over 7 bases. CDR1 KGHSH and CDR2 LQKENI come from the germline V gene. The junction had 2 bases not matched to a gene; V was cut back by 4 bases and J by 3 bases. There are 13 residues in the CDR3. The DNA of the CDR3 is TGTGCCAGCTCACGTGGGACAGAAGAGACCCAGTACTTC. Translating gives CASSRGTEETQYF.

V gene TRBV24-1 combines with J gene TRBJ1-5; a possible D gene is TRBD1 (6 bases). Trimming removed 4 bases at V and 4 bases at J, with 13 bases between. Per germline, CDR1 KGHDR and CDR2 SFDVKD. This CDR3 region has 15 residues. The DNA of the CDR3 is TGTGCCACCAGTGACCCCGGGACACAGAATCAGCCCCAGCATTTT. Its protein is CATSDPGTQNQPQHF.

This clonotype appeared a few times. The chain carries TRBV9 and TRBJ1-3, with D possibly TRBD1 on 5 matching bases. Germline lookup yields CDR1 SGDLS and CDR2 YYNGEE. The CDR3 loop spans 17 amino acids. V lost 0 bases to trimming and J lost 0 bases, with 13 bases between them. CDR3: CASSVVDSPSSGNTIYF. The DNA for the CDR3 is TGTGCCAGCAGCGTAGTTGACAGCCCTTCCTCTGGAAACACCATATATTTT.

The sample holds a few counts of this clonotype. V gene TRBV2 combines with J gene TRBJ2-7; 10 nucleotides line up with TRBD1. V lost 6 bases and J lost 3; bases outside the gene matches: 20. CDR1 is SNHLY and CDR2 is FYNNEI in the germline V gene. This CDR3 contains 19 residues. CDR3 sequence: CASRRGDRGTLRLFYEQYF. The CDR3 DNA is TGTGCCAGCAGGAGGGGGGACAGGGGCACTCTAAGGCTGTTCTACGAGCAGTACTTC.

This clonotype was counted between two and nine times. The V call is TRBV5-5, the J call TRBJ1-4; no clear D. The CDR3 is 14 amino acids. V was pared by 0 bases and J by 3 bases, with 6 bases between. Germline CDR1 and CDR2: SGHKS and YYEKEE (reference sequence). Here the CDR3 DNA reads TGTGCCAGCAGCTTGGGGTTGGCTAATGAAAAACTGTTTTTT. It specifies CASSLGLANEKLFF.

This clonotype occurred a few times. The chain joins TRBV7-9 to TRBJ1-2, with unresolved D. V lost 1 base and J 13 bases, leaving 13 bases between the germline ends. The length of the CDR3 is 12 residues. Germline V gene data show CDR1 as SEHNR and CDR2 as FQNEAQ (reference sequence). In nucleotides, the CDR3 is TGTGCCAGCAGCTTAGGATCCTTGGCCAGCACCTTC. As protein: CASSLGSLASTF. Full variable domain (missing parts from reference TRBV7-9 and TRBJ1-2): DTGVSQNPRHKITKRGQNVTFRCDPISEHNRLYWYRQTLGQGPEFLTYFQNEAQLEKSRLLSDRFSAERPKGSFSTLEIQRTEQGDSAMYLCASSLGSLASTFGSGTRLTVV.

V gene TRBV20-1 combines with J gene TRBJ2-3; no firm D call. Germline lookup yields CDR1 DFQATT and CDR2 SNEGSKA (reference sequence). The CDR3 runs to 17 residues. The ends were cut back, 4 bases at V and 1 base at J, with 21 bases in the middle. In nucleotides, the CDR3 is TGCAGTGCTATGCGGAGTGGGATGGGTACTCGCACAGATACGCAGTATTTT. Amino acids: CSAMRSGMGTRTDTQYF.

This clonotype was counted a few times. The chain recombines TRBV29-1 with TRBJ2-7, with D possibly being TRBD1 or TRBD2 (5 bases each). Germline V gene sequence: CDR1 SQVTM, CDR2 ANQGSEA. V shed 5 bases and J shed 3 bases, with 26 bases lying between them. The CDR3 spans 17 residues. The CDR3 region is CSVKNHSGTRGGYEQYF. CDR3 DNA: TGCAGCGTTAAGAACCATTCCGGGACCCGAGGCGGCTACGAGCAGTACTTC.

This clonotype has more than one count but fewer than ten. The genes are TRBV4-3 and TRBJ2-3; D is ambiguous. There are 13 residues in the CDR3. The germline gives CDR1 LGHNA, CDR2 YSLEER. V lost 0 bases, J lost 2 bases, and 3 bases lay in between. CDR3 DNA sequence: TGCGCCAGCAGCCAAGAACTCACAGATACGCAGTATTTT. Its protein product is CASSQELTDTQYF.

The CDR3 coding sequence is TGTGCCAGCAGTCAAGACTTCTCTAGCACAGATACGCAGTATTTT. Translating gives CASSQDFSSTDTQYF. The V and J genes are TRBV6-6 and TRBJ2-3; D gene unclear. CDR1 is MNHNY and CDR2 is SVGAGI in the germline V gene (reference sequence). The CDR3 runs to 15 residues. The germline V and J ends were trimmed by 5 bases and 0 bases, with 12 bases remaining between them.

V gene TRBV20-1 combines with J gene TRBJ2-7, with TRBD2 as a possible D gene (6 bases). Germline V gene data show CDR1 as DFQATT and CDR2 as SNEGSKA (reference sequence). CDR3 length: 13 amino acids. V lost 1 base to trimming and J lost 7 bases, with 14 bases between them. CDR3 DNA sequence: TGCAGTGCTAGAGCGGCACTAGCTGGTGAGCAGTACTTC. As protein: CSARAALAGEQYF.

The chain is built from TRBV6-5 and TRBJ2-5; D might be TRBD2 (5 bases). Germline values: CDR1 MNHEY, CDR2 SVGAGI. The CDR3 is 17 amino acids. The V end lost 6 bases, the J end lost 2 bases, and 22 bases lay between the germline ends. CDR3 amino acids: CASRPLPPPSGQETQYF. The CDR3, as DNA: TGTGCCAGCAGACCCCTACCCCCGCCCTCGGGGCAAGAGACCCAGTACTTC.

There are a few counts of this clonotype. The chain has TRBV5-5 and TRBJ1-2; TRBD1 agrees at 11 bases. This CDR3 region has 15 residues. V lost 2 bases, J lost 2 bases, and 2 bases stayed unmatched. CDR1 and CDR2 from the germline V gene are SGHKS and YYEKEE (reference sequence). In DNA form, the CDR3 reads TGTGCCAGCAGCTTCCGGGACAGGGGGAACTATGGCTACACCTTC. It is translated as CASSFRDRGNYGYTF.

CDR3 sequence: CASSQNRVGGQPQHF. The CDR3, as DNA: TGTGCCAGCAGCCAAAACAGGGTAGGGGGTCAGCCCCAGCATTTT. The chain combines TRBV6-6 with TRBJ1-5, with D possibly TRBD1 on 6 matching bases. Per the germline V gene, CDR1 is MNHNY and CDR2 is SVGAGI (reference sequence). The ends were cut back, 6 bases at V and 6 bases at J, with 18 bases in the middle. The CDR3 covers 15 residues.

The V call is TRBV7-9, the J call TRBJ2-1, with 10 bases lining up with TRBD2. CDR3 length: 16 amino acids. After removal of 2 bases from V and 2 bases from J, the junction contained 3 bases not matched to a gene. Germline lookup yields CDR1 SEHNR and CDR2 FQNEAQ (reference sequence). This CDR3 is CASSLSLAGAYNEQFF. CDR3 nucleotides: TGTGCCAGCAGCTTAAGCCTAGCGGGGGCCTACAATGAGCAGTTCTTC.

This clonotype was picked up a small number of times. The CDR3 is CASSLTGPGYGYTF. DNA for the CDR3: TGTGCCAGCAGTTTGACAGGGCCAGGCTATGGCTACACCTTC. The genes are TRBV6-5 and TRBJ1-2, with 7 bases that match TRBD1. In germline, CDR1 is MNHEY, CDR2 SVGAGI. J was trimmed by 4 bases and V by 4 bases; bases with no gene match: 6. The CDR3 consists of 14 residues.